The source of this TCR beta chain is a study of T cell responses to AZD1222 COVID-19 vaccine. With 4 bases removed from V and 9 bases from J, the gap between germline ends came to 17 bases. Germline V lookup: CDR1 SGHKS, CDR2 YYEKEE (reference sequence). The CDR3 runs 14 residues. Generated by immunoSEQ multiplex PCR, the TCRdb table keeps only in-frame clones and is missing some. Here the sample spans 90,000 to 150,000 clones, 70% to 90% being singletons. Notes on the study in general: Clonal diversity was possibly underestimated, and the donors were mostly white British, with more females. Recipients of two AZD1222 doses showed rising Spike-specific TCR breadth and depth.

Note on this clone: The antigen remains unidentified.

Sample: peripheral blood, taken on day 0 of AZD1222 vaccination. The TCR comes from an adult in good health. This sequence joins TRBV5-5 and TRBJ2-1, with TRBD2 as a possible D gene (6 bases). The CDR3 region has the DNA TGTGCCAGCAGCCCGACGGGACTCGAGGGTGAGCAGTTCTTC. Translation: CASSPTGLEGEQFF.